This is a list of T cell receptor beta chains from one sample in a study of identical twins. From the 5' RACE reads, TCRdb called clonotypes with MiXCR, one entry per CDR3 protein. The data show fewer than 250,000 distinct CDR3 sequences, roughly 7% seen once. These data are also associated with another study on yellow fever vaccine responses in identical twins.

The specimen sequenced was memory (CD45RO+) T cells sorted from blood. Every receptor here comes from a woman between 18 and 30 years old in good health. Both conserved end residues are part of each CDR3. Fields, in order: J gene, clone size, V gene, D gene, CDR3 protein, CDR3 DNA. D genes are given only for firm matches. The listing skips clone size in some rows; elsewhere it reads once, few, many or a size class.

J: TRBJ2-1
size: many
V: TRBV20-1
D: -
CDR3: CSASTPSYNEQFF
DNA: TGCAGTGCTTCGACCCCCTCCTACAATGAGCAGTTCTTC

J: TRBJ2-1
size: -
V: TRBV19
D: -
CDR3: CASKVPGASLQFF
DNA: TGTGCCAGTAAGGTTCCGGGGGCCAGCTTGCAGTTCTTC

J: TRBJ2-5
size: many
V: TRBV25-1
D: -
CDR3: CASSEYDRKETQYF
DNA: TGTGCCAGCAGTGAATATGATAGAAAAGAGACCCAGTACTTC

J: TRBJ2-5
size: -
V: TRBV20-1
D: -
CDR3: CSAGTGGETQYF
DNA: TGCAGTGCCGGGACGGGCGGGGAGACCCAGTACTTC

J: TRBJ2-5
size: many
V: TRBV3-1
D: -
CDR3: CASSQGPQETQYF
DNA: TGTGCCAGCAGCCAAGGCCCACAAGAGACCCAGTACTTC

J: TRBJ2-1
size: -
V: TRBV11-2
D: -
CDR3: CASSYRDTTNNEQFF
DNA: TGTGCCAGCAGCTACCGGGACACGACCAACAATGAGCAGTTCTTC

J: TRBJ2-7
size: -
V: TRBV20-1
D: TRBD2
CDR3: CSARPTSGSYEQYF
DNA: TGCAGTGCTAGGCCGACTAGCGGCTCCTACGAGCAGTACTTC

J: TRBJ2-2
size: few
V: TRBV28
D: -
CDR3: CASSFAGAGTGELFF
DNA: TGTGCCAGCAGTTTCGCGGGGGCCGGCACCGGGGAGCTGTTTTTT

J: TRBJ1-1
size: many
V: TRBV15
D: TRBD1
CDR3: CATSRDRDRGLTEAFF
DNA: TGTGCCACCAGCAGAGATCGGGACAGGGGCTTGACTGAAGCTTTCTTT

J: TRBJ1-6
size: many
V: TRBV12-3/TRBV12-4
D: TRBD1
CDR3: CASSPGGHNSPLHF
DNA: TGTGCCAGCAGTCCAGGGGGCCATAATTCACCCCTCCACTTT

J: TRBJ2-7
size: -
V: TRBV3-1
D: TRBD1
CDR3: CASSQGQGAPYEQYF
DNA: TGTGCCAGCAGCCAAGGTCAGGGGGCCCCCTACGAGCAGTACTTC

J: TRBJ2-3
size: few
V: TRBV28
D: -
CDR3: CASTFGGKGDTQYF
DNA: TGTGCCAGCACCTTCGGAGGGAAGGGGGATACGCAGTATTTT

J: TRBJ2-1
size: many
V: TRBV24-1
D: -
CDR3: CATSDGNEQFF
DNA: TGTGCCACCAGCGACGGGAATGAGCAGTTCTTC

J: TRBJ2-2
size: few
V: TRBV28
D: TRBD2
CDR3: CALRGAQGTGELFF
DNA: TGTGCCCTGCGGGGGGCGCAGGGCACCGGGGAGCTGTTTTTT

J: TRBJ1-2
size: many
V: TRBV4-1
D: -
CDR3: CASSQGPGGGYTF
DNA: TGCGCCAGCAGCCAAGGCCCCGGGGGAGGCTACACCTTC

J: TRBJ2-5
size: few
V: TRBV4-2
D: -
CDR3: CASSQGGTQETQYF
DNA: TGTGCCAGCAGCCAAGGGGGAACCCAAGAGACCCAGTACTTC

J: TRBJ1-1
size: -
V: TRBV9
D: TRBD1
CDR3: CASSASRDRGTMNTEAFF
DNA: TGTGCCAGCAGCGCGTCCCGGGACAGGGGAACTATGAACACTGAAGCTTTCTTT

J: TRBJ2-5
size: few
V: TRBV3-1
D: -
CDR3: CASVGRGRETQYF
DNA: TGTGCCAGCGTAGGGCGGGGACGGGAGACCCAGTACTTC

J: TRBJ2-3
size: few
V: TRBV6-4
D: -
CDR3: CASSVRAGGPDTQYF
DNA: TGTGCCAGCAGTGTCCGGGCCGGGGGGCCAGATACGCAGTATTTT

J: TRBJ2-7
size: -
V: TRBV21-1
D: -
CDR3: CASSRRTKLALPYEQYF
DNA: TGTGCCAGCAGCAGAAGGACCAAACTAGCGCTACCCTACGAGCAGTACTTC

J: TRBJ2-7
size: -
V: TRBV7-3
D: -
CDR3: CASSLDRSNEQYF
DNA: TGTGCCAGCAGCCTTGACAGGAGCAACGAGCAGTACTTC

J: TRBJ2-7
size: many
V: TRBV12-3/TRBV12-4
D: -
CDR3: CASSLSSSEQYF
DNA: TGTGCCAGCAGTTTGTCCTCCTCCGAGCAGTACTTC

J: TRBJ1-3
size: many
V: TRBV2
D: -
CDR3: CASSEVKVASPSGNTIYF
DNA: TGTGCCAGCAGTGAAGTCAAGGTGGCCAGTCCATCTGGAAACACCATATATTTT

J: TRBJ2-1
size: few
V: TRBV11-3
D: -
CDR3: CASSPAPPGQFF
DNA: TGTGCCAGCAGCCCCGCCCCCCCAGGGCAGTTCTTC

J: TRBJ2-1
size: few
V: TRBV11-2
D: TRBD2
CDR3: CASSTIPSGINNEQFF
DNA: TGTGCCAGCAGCACCATCCCTAGCGGGATTAACAATGAGCAGTTCTTC

J: TRBJ2-4
size: few
V: TRBV20-1
D: TRBD2
CDR3: CSASAGGILAKNIQYF
DNA: TGCAGTGCATCTGCGGGAGGTATTCTAGCCAAAAACATTCAGTACTTC

J: TRBJ1-6
size: -
V: TRBV6-1
D: TRBD1
CDR3: CASSDGTGVSPLHF
DNA: TGTGCCAGCAGTGATGGGACAGGGGTATCACCCCTCCACTTT